Presented here are 31 T cell receptor beta chains from one specimen sequenced in a study of lymphopenia after photon versus proton radiotherapy. Assay: immunoSEQ multiplex PCR; the TCRdb copy retains only in-frame clones and omits some. Among 35,000 to 40,000 clones listed, around 85% were seen once. This specimen was peripheral blood, taken from a patient treated with photon-based radiotherapy. The receptors here all came from a man aged 50-59 years with gastric cancer.

The chain carries TRBV7-6 and TRBJ2-1; 8 bases are shared with TRBD1. The J segment lost 10 bases and the V segment lost 1 base, leaving 6 bases of the junction unmatched. Germline CDR1 and CDR2: SGHVS and FNYEAQ. The CDR3 is made up of 14 amino acids. The CDR3 DNA is TGTGCCAGCAGCTTAGATGACAGGGGACGGGAGCAGTTCTTC. Its translation is CASSLDDRGREQFF.

A single count supports this clone. The CDR3 DNA sequence: TGCGCCAGCAGCTTGGCCGGGACGTATGGCTACACCTTC. This translates into CASSLAGTYGYTF. The genes are TRBV5-1 and TRBJ1-2, with TRBD1 as a possible D gene (5 bases). Germline CDR1 SGHRS, CDR2 YFSETQ. This CDR3 spans 13 amino acids. Trimming shortened V by 0 bases and J by 5 bases, and 8 bases separated the two germline ends. The full variable domain, rest sourced from reference TRBV5-1 and TRBJ1-2, is KAGVTQTPRYLIKTRGQQVTLSCSPISGHRSVSWYQQTPGQGLQFLFEYFSETQRNKGNFPGRFSGRQFSNSRSEMNVSTLELGDSALYLCASSLAGTYGYTFGSGTRLTVV.

The rearrangement uses TRBV19 and TRBJ1-5; D may be TRBD1 (5 bases). The CDR3 has 14 residues. Trimming pared 5 bases from V and 3 bases from J, leaving 11 bases between. Germline V gives CDR1 LNHDA, CDR2 SQIVND (reference sequence). CDR3 bases: TGTGCCAGTAGTCGACGGGGGTTCAATCAGCCCCAGCATTTT. Translated, it gives CASSRRGFNQPQHF.

The chain employs TRBV19 and TRBJ2-7; no definite D call. V shed 3 bases and J shed 0 bases, with 12 bases lying between them. CDR3 size: 15 residues. The V gene's germline CDR1 is LNHDA and CDR2 SQIVND (reference sequence). Here the CDR3 DNA reads TGTGCCAGTAGTATGGAAGGCGAGCTCTCCTACGAGCAGTACTTC. Translating gives CASSMEGELSYEQYF.

CDR3 nucleotides: TGTGCCAGCAGTTGGGACAGGCAAGAGACCCAGTACTTC. Protein: CASSWDRQETQYF. The V gene is TRBV2, the J gene TRBJ2-5, with 8 bases lining up with TRBD1. Germline CDR1 and CDR2: SNHLY and FYNNEI. This CDR3 comprises 13 residues. Germline trimming cut 5 bases from V and 2 bases from J; bases unmatched to any gene: 1.

The chain employs TRBV18 and TRBJ1-1; D gene ambiguous. The V gene's germline CDR1 is KGHSH and CDR2 LQKENI. V lost 2 bases and J lost 1, with 8 bases in between. This CDR3 comprises 14 residues. CDR3 region: CASSPAGKNTEAFF. The CDR3 DNA reads as TGTGCCAGCTCACCAGCGGGGAAGAACACTGAAGCTTTCTTT.

The chain recombines TRBV15 with TRBJ2-3, with TRBD2 identical over 10 bases. Germline lookup yields CDR1 LNHNV and CDR2 YYDKDF (reference sequence). After removal of 5 bases from V and 2 bases from J, the junction contained 19 bases not matched to a gene. The CDR3 totals 20 residues. This chain's CDR3 is CATSAPPTAGGPVITDTQYF. Here the CDR3 DNA reads TGTGCCACCAGCGCACCTCCGACAGCGGGAGGGCCGGTGATCACAGATACGCAGTATTTT. Full variable domain (rest looked up from reference TRBV15 and TRBJ2-3): DAMVIQNPRYQVTQFGKPVTLSCSQTLNHNVMYWYQQKSSQAPKLLFHYYDKDFNNEADTPDNFQSRRPNTSFCFLDIRSPGLGDTAMYLCATSAPPTAGGPVITDTQYFGPGTRLTVL.

The V and J genes are TRBV10-3 and TRBJ2-7; D possibly corresponds to TRBD2 (5 bases). The CDR3 runs to 13 residues. Per germline, CDR1 ENHRY and CDR2 SYGVKD. Deletions cut 10 bases from V and 5 bases from J, with 18 bases between. Here the CDR3 DNA reads TGTGCCACCAAAGACGGGGTGCTCCACGAGCAGTACTTC. As protein: CATKDGVLHEQYF.

In its sample, this clone was seen a few times. This chain links TRBV6-1 with TRBJ2-1, with 7 bases lining up with TRBD1. V dropped 4 bases and J dropped 10; count of bases not matched to a gene: 10. Germline lookup yields CDR1 MNHNS and CDR2 SASEGT. There are 14 residues in the CDR3. CDR3: CASSGGGGSWEQFF. Written as DNA, the CDR3 is TGTGCCAGCAGTGGAGGGGGCGGGTCTTGGGAGCAGTTCTTC.

The rearrangement uses TRBV6-1 and TRBJ1-5, with 7 bases fitting TRBD1. Germline V gives CDR1 MNHNS, CDR2 SASEGT. The CDR3 sequence is 15 residues long. With 8 bases clipped from V and 11 bases from J, the junction kept 18 bases outside the gene matches. DNA of the CDR3: TGTGCCAGCGCCGAGGGGGCAGGGACCCCCAGGGCCCAGCATTTT. It is translated as CASAEGAGTPRAQHF.

This clone occurred once. V and J are TRBV27 and TRBJ1-2; possibly TRBD1 for D (5 bases). CDR3 length: 13 residues. Trimming took off 6 bases at V and 4 bases at J, with 12 bases between the two ends. Germline loops: CDR1 MNHEY, CDR2 SMNVEV (reference sequence). The CDR3 DNA follows: TGTGCCAGCAGCCCAGGGACGGTCTATGGCTACACCTTC. Its protein is CASSPGTVYGYTF.

This chain joins TRBV19 and TRBJ1-2; D is ambiguous. Germline-derived CDR1 and CDR2 are LNHDA and SQIVND (reference sequence). Trimming left V 10 bases short and J 1 base short, with 16 bases between. This CDR3 has 14 amino acids. The CDR3 region is CATSRWGGNYGYTF. The CDR3 nucleotides are TGTGCCACCTCTCGGTGGGGTGGTAACTATGGCTACACCTTC.

This clone was seen only a few times. The chain uses TRBV5-1 and TRBJ2-7, with no clear D. Trimming stripped 0 bases from V and 2 bases from J, with 6 bases between. CDR1 and CDR2 from the germline V gene are SGHRS and YFSETQ. This CDR3 has 13 amino acids. The CDR3 region is CASSLDGAYEQYF. The CDR3 DNA reads TGCGCCAGCAGCTTGGACGGCGCCTACGAGCAGTACTTC. Combining the CDR3 with reference TRBV5-1 and TRBJ2-7 gives the whole variable domain KAGVTQTPRYLIKTRGQQVTLSCSPISGHRSVSWYQQTPGQGLQFLFEYFSETQRNKGNFPGRFSGRQFSNSRSEMNVSTLELGDSALYLCASSLDGAYEQYFGPGTRLTVT.

J is TRBJ2-3 and V is TRBV19, with 7 bases aligning to TRBD1. This CDR3 contains 18 residues. After removal of 3 bases from V and 3 bases from J, the junction contained 15 bases not matched to a gene. Germline V CDR1 and CDR2: LNHDA, SQIVND (reference sequence). The CDR3 DNA sequence: TGTGCCAGTAGTATTGGTTTCGCCTCAGACAGGGATACAGATACGCAGTATTTT. Amino acid sequence: CASSIGFASDRDTDTQYF.

The chain uses TRBV19 and TRBJ2-1; 12 bases agree with TRBD2. J was trimmed by 7 bases and V by 9 bases; bases with no gene match: 7. Per the germline V gene, CDR1 is LNHDA and CDR2 is SQIVND (reference sequence). The CDR3 has 14 amino acids. The CDR3 sequence: CASRLAGVGNEQFF. The CDR3 region has the DNA TGTGCCAGCAGACTAGCGGGAGTCGGGAATGAGCAGTTCTTC.

In its sample, this clone was seen a few times. V usage is TRBV4-3 and J usage is TRBJ2-1; 7 nucleotides align to TRBD2. The CDR3 consists of 16 residues. V trimming: 3 bases; J trimming: 3 bases; junction bases outside the gene matches: 8. Germline-derived CDR1 and CDR2 are LGHNA and YSLEER. CDR3 DNA sequence: TGCGCCAGCAGCCAGAGGGCGGGGGAGAACTACAATGAGCAGTTCTTC. Residues: CASSQRAGENYNEQFF.

The rearrangement uses TRBV5-1 and TRBJ2-1; no definite D call. This CDR3 comprises 11 residues. V lost 4 bases and J 15 bases, leaving 14 bases between the germline ends. The V gene's germline CDR1 is SGHRS and CDR2 YFSETQ. The CDR3 sequence is CASSNGPKWFF. In DNA form, the CDR3 reads TGCGCCAGCAGCAACGGACCCAAATGGTTCTTC.

A single count supports this clone. The chain recombines TRBV5-1 with TRBJ1-5; 7 nucleotides line up with TRBD1. Germline V CDR1 and CDR2: SGHRS, YFSETQ. The CDR3 is 15 residues long. Trimming cost V 4 bases and J 2 bases; bases outside gene matches: 6. The CDR3 nucleotides read TGCGCCAGCAGCCTGGAGGGGGCTCGCAATCAGCCCCAGCATTTT. Protein product: CASSLEGARNQPQHF.

The chain joins TRBV5-1 to TRBJ2-2; 9 bases align to TRBD1. Per the germline V gene, CDR1 is SGHRS and CDR2 is YFSETQ. CDR3 length equals 14 residues. V shed 2 bases, J shed 6 bases, and the junction held 2 bases outside the gene matches. CDR3 sequence (DNA): TGCGCCAGCAGCTTCCGGACAGGGGCCGGGGAGCTGTTTTTT. This encodes CASSFRTGAGELFF. Full variable domain (missing parts from reference TRBV5-1 and TRBJ2-2): KAGVTQTPRYLIKTRGQQVTLSCSPISGHRSVSWYQQTPGQGLQFLFEYFSETQRNKGNFPGRFSGRQFSNSRSEMNVSTLELGDSALYLCASSFRTGAGELFFGEGSRLTVL.

The chain couples TRBV10-3 to TRBJ2-1, with a tentative D call TRBD2 (8 bases). The V and J ends lost 5 bases and 0 bases respectively, with 17 bases between them. This CDR3 has 17 residues. The V gene's germline CDR1 is ENHRY and CDR2 SYGVKD. The DNA for the CDR3 is TGTGCCATCAGTCGCCGGGAGGGGGCCAGCTCCTACAATGAGCAGTTCTTC. Amino acid sequence: CAISRREGASSYNEQFF.

The V and J genes are TRBV11-2 and TRBJ2-5; 10 bases fit TRBD2. The V and J ends lost 3 bases and 5 bases, in that order; junction bases with no gene match: 12. The CDR3 totals 17 residues. In germline, CDR1 is SGHAT, CDR2 FQNNGV. The CDR3 DNA reads TGTGCCAGCAGCTTGCCCCCAATCAGCGGGAGGGCCGAGACCCAGTACTTC. Its translation: CASSLPPISGRAETQYF.

The chain joins TRBV4-2 to TRBJ2-7; 11 nucleotides align to TRBD2. V shed 1 base and J 4 bases; nucleotides not matched to a gene: 6. CDR3 length: 16 amino acids. Germline V gene data show CDR1 as LGHNA and CDR2 as YNFKEQ. The CDR3 DNA follows: TGTGCCAGCAGCCAAGCTTTTGGACTAGCGGGTTACGAGCAGTACTTC. This codes for CASSQAFGLAGYEQYF.

The CDR3 DNA reads TGTGCCAGCAGCTGGCGGCGGAATTCCTACGAGCAGTACTTC. It yields the protein CASSWRRNSYEQYF. The J gene is TRBJ2-7, the V gene TRBV7-2; D is undetermined. V shed 4 bases and J shed 1 base, with 11 bases lying between them. This CDR3 has 14 residues. Germline loops: CDR1 SGHTA, CDR2 FQGNSA.

This chain connects TRBV7-2 to TRBJ2-6; 11 bases line up with TRBD2. This CDR3 spans 19 amino acids. V dropped 1 base and J dropped 2; count of bases not matched to a gene: 7. Germline loops: CDR1 SGHTA, CDR2 FQGNSA. The CDR3 sequence: CASSLVSSGRVPGANVLTF. In DNA, the CDR3 is TGTGCCAGCAGCTTAGTTAGTAGCGGGAGGGTCCCTGGGGCCAACGTCCTGACTTTC.

The V gene is TRBV7-9, the J gene TRBJ2-1, with TRBD2 matching 13 bases. The CDR3 is 17 residues long. Germline CDR1 SEHNR, CDR2 FQNEAQ (reference sequence). V lost 2 bases and J lost 8; bases outside the gene matches: 9. Written as DNA, the CDR3 is TGTGCCAGCAGCTTAACCGGACTAGCGGGAGTCGGGGATGAGCAGTTCTTC. This sequence encodes CASSLTGLAGVGDEQFF.

The chain joins TRBV6-1 to TRBJ1-2; D perhaps matches TRBD1 (6 bases). Germline loops: CDR1 MNHNS, CDR2 SASEGT. V was pared by 5 bases and J by 8 bases, with 12 bases between. This CDR3 is built from 12 residues. CDR3 bases: TGTGCCAGCAGTACAGGGTGGTGGGGCTACACCTTC. It specifies CASSTGWWGYTF.

The chain couples TRBV4-1 to TRBJ2-1; no firm D call. Germline loops: CDR1 MGHRA, CDR2 YSYEKL. V shed 0 bases and J shed 4 bases, with 13 bases lying between them. This CDR3 has 16 residues. CDR3 coding DNA: TGCGCCAGCAGCCAAGATCTAGGAACAGATTACAATGAGCAGTTCTTC. This encodes CASSQDLGTDYNEQFF.

CDR3 in DNA: TGCAGTGCCTGGCGTGATGAAAAACTGTTTTTT. Translated, it gives CSAWRDEKLFF. The chain is built from TRBV20-1 and TRBJ1-4; D not resolved. CDR3 length: 11 residues. Germline CDR1 and CDR2: DFQATT and SNEGSKA (reference sequence). V shed 6 bases and J shed 6 bases, with 8 bases lying between them.

This clone was counted only a few times. The J gene is TRBJ2-3, the V gene TRBV27, with TRBD2 identical over 10 bases. In germline, CDR1 is MNHEY, CDR2 SMNVEV (reference sequence). There are 17 residues in the CDR3. Germline trimming cut 4 bases from V and 3 bases from J; bases unmatched to any gene: 10. The CDR3 DNA reads as TGTGCCAGCAGTTCCCAGAGCCTAGCGGGAGTAACAGATACGCAGTATTTT. Its protein product is CASSSQSLAGVTDTQYF.

The rearrangement uses TRBV18 and TRBJ2-7; maybe TRBD1 (6 bases). There are 14 residues in the CDR3. Between the trimmed V and J ends, which lost 3 bases and 0 bases, there was a span of 9 bases. Per the germline V gene, CDR1 is KGHSH and CDR2 is LQKENI. Here the CDR3 DNA reads TGTGCCAGCTCACCTTTACAGGGCTCCTACGAGCAGTACTTC. This encodes CASSPLQGSYEQYF.

The chain links TRBV4-3 to TRBJ1-5; D remains unclear. There are 14 residues in the CDR3. V lost 0 bases and J 6 bases, leaving 9 bases between the germline ends. The germline CDR1 and CDR2 sequences are LGHNA and YSLEER. Written as DNA, the CDR3 is TGCGCCAGCAGCCAAGATTTGGGGTTTCAGCCCCAGCATTTT. It is translated as CASSQDLGFQPQHF.